One and the same sample provided the 3 T cell receptor beta chains below, sequenced in a study of Graves' ophthalmopathy and Graves' hyperthyroidism. Investigators amplified TCR beta CDR3 regions from RNA transcripts. The workflow started with a first-round RT-PCR run with HTBI primers and then moved on to a second-round multiplex PCR. MiXCR, applied by TCRdb to the multiplex PCR reads, yields one record per CDR3 protein. The table lists 660,000 or so distinct CDR3 sequences, 35% to 50% of them singletons. Input material: peripheral blood. These receptors all come from an adult man with Graves' ophthalmopathy.

The V gene is TRBV29-1, the J gene TRBJ2-5; D is perhaps TRBD2 (5 bases). The CDR3 has 13 amino acids. Trimming took 4 bases from V and 8 from J, leaving 17 bases between them. From germline, CDR1 is SQVTM and CDR2 ANQGSEA. In DNA, the CDR3 is TGCAGCGTTGGGAGGCCAGACGGAAACACCCAGTACTTC. It translates to CSVGRPDGNTQYF.

This clonotype showed up many times. The chain joins TRBV7-2 to TRBJ2-5; D call uncertain. The germline gives CDR1 SGHTA, CDR2 FQGNSA. This CDR3 comprises 13 residues. Trimming left V 5 bases short and J 1 base short, with 8 bases between. CDR3 sequence: CASSRSVQETQYF. The DNA for the CDR3 is TGTGCCAGCAGCCGGTCAGTCCAAGAGACCCAGTACTTC.

The V call is TRBV6-2 or TRBV6-3, the J call TRBJ1-2; D call uncertain. The ends were cut back, 7 bases at V and 0 bases at J, with 15 bases in the middle. Germline V gene data show CDR1 as MNHEY and CDR2 as SVGEGT. The CDR3 has 15 amino acids. The CDR3: CASTPTRQANYGYTF. Here the CDR3 DNA reads TGTGCCAGCACCCCAACGCGGCAAGCTAACTATGGCTACACCTTC.